A selection of T cell receptor beta chains follows, all from one sample in a study of blood T cell repertoires in COVID-19. Sequenced by immunoSEQ multiplex PCR; TCRdb stores in-frame clones only, minus some. This table holds about 160,000 clones, around 93% found once. The specimen was peripheral blood. The origin of the receptors is a man under 40 with COVID-19, enrolled during active disease. Each CDR3 is given with its conserved first and last residue. Each record gives: D gene, V gene, J gene, clone size, CDR3 protein, CDR3 DNA. A D gene is named only where the DNA matches it firmly. The size field is filled for only some rows; it gives once, few, many or a size class.

d_gene: TRBD1; v_gene: TRBV2; j_gene: TRBJ2-7; abundance: few; CDR3aa: CASSNRGIYEQYF; CDR3nt: TGTGCCAGCTCTAACAGGGGAATCTACGAGCAGTACTTC
d_gene: TRBD1; v_gene: TRBV29-1; j_gene: TRBJ2-7; abundance: -; CDR3aa: CSVTGQTYEQYF; CDR3nt: TGCAGCGTTACGGGACAGACCTACGAGCAGTACTTC
d_gene: TRBD1; v_gene: TRBV19; j_gene: TRBJ1-2; abundance: -; CDR3aa: CASSQLREGAQNYGYTF; CDR3nt: TGTGCCAGTAGCCAGCTCCGAGAGGGGGCGCAGAACTATGGCTACACCTTC
d_gene: TRBD1; v_gene: TRBV12-3/TRBV12-4; j_gene: TRBJ1-3; abundance: -; CDR3aa: CASSSGQGDTIYF; CDR3nt: TGTGCCAGCAGTTCCGGACAGGGGGACACCATATATTTT
d_gene: TRBD2; v_gene: TRBV7-2; j_gene: TRBJ2-2; abundance: once; CDR3aa: CASSPSGERKMGELFF; CDR3nt: TGTGCCAGCAGCCCCAGCGGGGAGAGAAAGATGGGGGAGCTGTTTTTT
d_gene: TRBD1; v_gene: TRBV6-5; j_gene: TRBJ1-5; abundance: -; CDR3aa: CASSDRGLKQPQHF; CDR3nt: TGTGCCAGCAGCGACAGGGGATTGAAGCAGCCCCAGCATTTT
d_gene: -; v_gene: TRBV29-1; j_gene: TRBJ2-7; abundance: once; CDR3aa: CSVTPGKDEQYF; CDR3nt: TGCAGCGTTACCCCAGGGAAGGACGAGCAGTACTTC
d_gene: -; v_gene: TRBV28; j_gene: TRBJ2-5; abundance: -; CDR3aa: CASREKGITGTQYF; CDR3nt: TGTGCCAGCAGGGAGAAAGGAATAACGGGGACCCAGTACTTC
d_gene: -; v_gene: TRBV19; j_gene: TRBJ1-2; abundance: once; CDR3aa: CASSIGISRVYGYTF; CDR3nt: TGTGCCAGTAGTATAGGAATCTCGCGGGTCTATGGCTACACCTTC
d_gene: -; v_gene: TRBV7-7; j_gene: TRBJ1-3; abundance: -; CDR3aa: CANSLGEGTGTIYF; CDR3nt: TGTGCCAACAGCTTAGGGGAGGGAACCGGCACCATATATTTT
d_gene: -; v_gene: TRBV9; j_gene: TRBJ2-1; abundance: -; CDR3aa: CASSVRAATSYNEQFF; CDR3nt: TGTGCCAGCAGCGTCCGAGCGGCAACCTCCTACAATGAGCAGTTCTTC
d_gene: -; v_gene: TRBV15; j_gene: TRBJ2-7; abundance: few; CDR3aa: CATSRGRLSYEQYF; CDR3nt: TGTGCCACCAGCCGAGGGAGGCTCTCCTACGAGCAGTACTTC
d_gene: -; v_gene: TRBV6-5; j_gene: TRBJ1-1; abundance: once; CDR3aa: CASSYGHKVEAFF; CDR3nt: TGTGCCAGCAGTTACGGGCATAAAGTTGAAGCTTTCTTT
d_gene: -; v_gene: TRBV7-9; j_gene: TRBJ1-2; abundance: -; CDR3aa: CASSLEWGHDLYGYTF; CDR3nt: TGTGCCAGCAGCTTAGAATGGGGACACGACCTCTATGGCTACACCTTC
d_gene: -; v_gene: TRBV2; j_gene: TRBJ2-7; abundance: -; CDR3aa: CASRPTVLGQYF; CDR3nt: TGTGCCAGCAGGCCTACGGTCCTAGGGCAGTACTTC
d_gene: -; v_gene: TRBV29-1; j_gene: TRBJ1-2; abundance: -; CDR3aa: CSVGGGTIPTLNYGYTF; CDR3nt: TGCAGCGTTGGTGGGGGGACCATCCCGACCCTTAACTATGGCTACACCTTC
d_gene: TRBD2; v_gene: TRBV27; j_gene: TRBJ2-7; abundance: -; CDR3aa: CASRPRLAGSHEQYF; CDR3nt: TGTGCCAGCAGGCCCCGACTAGCGGGGTCCCACGAGCAGTACTTC
d_gene: -; v_gene: TRBV19; j_gene: TRBJ1-4; abundance: few; CDR3aa: CASSPSGYEKLFF; CDR3nt: TGTGCCAGTAGTCCCTCGGGGTATGAAAAACTGTTTTTT
d_gene: -; v_gene: TRBV6-5; j_gene: TRBJ1-2; abundance: -; CDR3aa: CASSLTVRYGYTF; CDR3nt: TGTGCCAGCAGTCTCACAGTACGCTATGGCTACACCTTC
d_gene: TRBD2; v_gene: TRBV4-3; j_gene: TRBJ2-2; abundance: -; CDR3aa: CASSQVGGTGELFF; CDR3nt: TGCGCCAGCAGCCAAGTGGGGGGGACCGGGGAGCTGTTTTTT
d_gene: -; v_gene: TRBV4-1; j_gene: TRBJ2-7; abundance: -; CDR3aa: CATAGTVASYEQYF; CDR3nt: TGCGCCACCGCGGGCACAGTCGCTAGCTACGAGCAGTACTTC
d_gene: -; v_gene: TRBV19; j_gene: TRBJ1-1; abundance: -; CDR3aa: CASSIGSGVRGQGTEAFF; CDR3nt: TGTGCCAGTAGTATCGGCTCGGGGGTAAGGGGCCAGGGCACTGAAGCTTTCTTT
d_gene: TRBD2; v_gene: TRBV4-1; j_gene: TRBJ2-1; abundance: -; CDR3aa: CASSRRLAGGPLDYNEQFF; CDR3nt: TGCGCCAGCAGCCGCCGACTAGCGGGGGGGCCGCTCGATTACAATGAGCAGTTCTTC
d_gene: -; v_gene: TRBV27; j_gene: TRBJ2-3; abundance: -; CDR3aa: CASRHTGYADTQYF; CDR3nt: TGTGCCAGCAGGCACACAGGGTACGCAGATACGCAGTATTTT
d_gene: -; v_gene: TRBV19; j_gene: TRBJ1-2; abundance: -; CDR3aa: CASSMMGGNGYTF; CDR3nt: TGTGCCAGTAGTATGATGGGAGGGAATGGCTACACCTTC
d_gene: TRBD1; v_gene: TRBV12-3/TRBV12-4; j_gene: TRBJ1-2; abundance: once; CDR3aa: CASSWDRGNGYTF; CDR3nt: TGTGCCAGCAGTTGGGACAGGGGGAATGGCTACACCTTC